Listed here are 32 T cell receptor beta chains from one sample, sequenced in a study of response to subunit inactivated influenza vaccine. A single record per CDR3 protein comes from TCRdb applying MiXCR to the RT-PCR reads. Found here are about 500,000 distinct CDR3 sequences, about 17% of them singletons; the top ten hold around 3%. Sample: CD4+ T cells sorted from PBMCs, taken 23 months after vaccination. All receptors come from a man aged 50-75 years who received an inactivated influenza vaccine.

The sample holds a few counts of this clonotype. In DNA form, the CDR3 reads TGTGCCAGTAGTTCCGGGGACGCCAGCTACACTGAAGCTTTCTTT. It yields the protein CASSSGDASYTEAFF. The rearrangement uses TRBV19 and TRBJ1-1, with D maybe TRBD1 (5 bases). Trimming stripped 5 bases from V and 3 bases from J, with 16 bases between. Germline CDR1 LNHDA, CDR2 SQIVND (reference sequence). The CDR3 covers 15 residues. The variable domain in full, completed from reference TRBV19 and TRBJ1-1, reads DGGITQSPKYLFRKEGQNVTLSCEQNLNHDAMYWYRQDPGQGLRLIYYSQIVNDFQKGDIAEGYSVSREKKESFPLTVTSAQKNPTAFYLCASSSGDASYTEAFFGQGTRLTVV.

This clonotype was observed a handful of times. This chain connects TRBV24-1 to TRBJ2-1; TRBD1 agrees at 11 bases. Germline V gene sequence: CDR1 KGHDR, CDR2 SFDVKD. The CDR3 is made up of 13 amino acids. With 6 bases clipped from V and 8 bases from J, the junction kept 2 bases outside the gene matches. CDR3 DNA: TGTGCCACCAGTAGGGACAGGGGGTATGAGCAGTTCTTC. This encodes CATSRDRGYEQFF.

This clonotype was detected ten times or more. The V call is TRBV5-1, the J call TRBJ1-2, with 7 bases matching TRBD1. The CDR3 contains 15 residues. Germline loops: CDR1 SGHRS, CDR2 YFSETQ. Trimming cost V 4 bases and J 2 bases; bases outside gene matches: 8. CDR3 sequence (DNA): TGCGCCAGCAGCATAGGGACAGCCCGGAACTATGGCTACACCTTC. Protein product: CASSIGTARNYGYTF.

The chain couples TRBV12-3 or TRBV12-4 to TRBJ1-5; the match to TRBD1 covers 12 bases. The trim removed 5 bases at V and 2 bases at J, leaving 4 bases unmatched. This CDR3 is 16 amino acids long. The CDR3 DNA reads TGTGCCAGCAGTGGGACAGGGGGCGCGGGCAATCAGCCCCAGCATTTT. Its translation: CASSGTGGAGNQPQHF.

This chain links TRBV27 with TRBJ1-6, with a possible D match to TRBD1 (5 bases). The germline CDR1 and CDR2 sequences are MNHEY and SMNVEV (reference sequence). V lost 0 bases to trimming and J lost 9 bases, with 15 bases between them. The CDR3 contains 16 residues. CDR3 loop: CASSLSIPGRASPLHF. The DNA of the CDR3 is TGTGCCAGCAGTTTATCGATACCAGGGAGGGCTTCACCCCTCCACTTT.

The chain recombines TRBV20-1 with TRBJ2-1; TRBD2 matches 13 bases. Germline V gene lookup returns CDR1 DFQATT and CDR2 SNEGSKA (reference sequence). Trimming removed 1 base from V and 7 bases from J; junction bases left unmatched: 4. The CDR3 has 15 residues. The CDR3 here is CSARGGTSGTNEQFF. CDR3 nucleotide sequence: TGCAGTGCTAGAGGTGGGACTAGCGGGACTAATGAGCAGTTCTTC.

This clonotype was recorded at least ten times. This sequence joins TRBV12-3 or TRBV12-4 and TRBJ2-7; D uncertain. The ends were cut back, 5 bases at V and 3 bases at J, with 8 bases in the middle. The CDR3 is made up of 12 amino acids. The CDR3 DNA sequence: TGTGCCAGCAGTGCCTACCTCTACGAGCAGTACTTC. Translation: CASSAYLYEQYF.

CDR3 nucleotide sequence: TGTGCCAGCAGCTTGGATCCGGGACTAGCGGGAGTCTTGGGGCAGTACTTC. This encodes CASSLDPGLAGVLGQYF. J is TRBJ2-7 and V is TRBV5-6, with 14 bases identical to TRBD2. V was clipped by 0 bases and J by 9 bases; unmatched bases: 11. CDR3 size: 17 residues. Germline CDR1 reads SGHDT; CDR2 reads YYEEEE. The variable domain in full, completed from reference TRBV5-6 and TRBJ2-7, reads DAGVTQSPTHLIKTRGQQVTLRCSPKSGHDTVSWYQQALGQGPQFIFQYYEEEERQRGNFPDRFSGHQFPNYSSELNVNALLLGDSALYLCASSLDPGLAGVLGQYFGPGTRLTVT.

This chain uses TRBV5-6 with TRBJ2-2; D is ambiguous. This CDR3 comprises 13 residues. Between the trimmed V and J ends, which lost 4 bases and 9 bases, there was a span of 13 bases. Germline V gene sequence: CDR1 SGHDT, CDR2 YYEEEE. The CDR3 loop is CASSTGPNRELFF. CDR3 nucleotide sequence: TGTGCCAGCAGCACCGGACCTAACCGGGAGCTGTTTTTT.

CDR3 in amino acids: CASSKGGPTGELFF. CDR3 nucleotides: TGTGCCAGCAGCAAAGGGGGGCCCACCGGGGAGCTGTTTTTT. The chain employs TRBV11-3 and TRBJ2-2; D is possibly TRBD1 or TRBD2 (6 bases each). This CDR3 is built from 14 residues. Between the trimmed V and J ends, which lost 5 bases and 4 bases, there was a span of 11 bases. Germline values: CDR1 SGHNT, CDR2 YENEEA. Variable domain in full (rest from reference TRBV11-3 and TRBJ2-2): EAGVVQSPRYKIIEKKQPVAFWCNPISGHNTLYWYLQNLGQGPELLIRYENEEAVDDSQLPKDRFSAERLKGVDSTLKIQPAELGDSAVYLCASSKGGPTGELFFGEGSRLTVL.

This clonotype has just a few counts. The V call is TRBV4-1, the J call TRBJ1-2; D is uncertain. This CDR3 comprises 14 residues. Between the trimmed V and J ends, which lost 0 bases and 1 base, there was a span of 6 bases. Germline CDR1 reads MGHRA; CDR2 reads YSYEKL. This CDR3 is CASSQEGFNYGYTF. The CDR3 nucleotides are TGCGCCAGCAGCCAAGAGGGTTTTAACTATGGCTACACCTTC.

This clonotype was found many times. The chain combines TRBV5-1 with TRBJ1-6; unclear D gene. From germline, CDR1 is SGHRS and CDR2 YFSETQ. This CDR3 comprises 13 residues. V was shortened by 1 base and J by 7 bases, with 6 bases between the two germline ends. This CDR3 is CASSLRINSPLHF. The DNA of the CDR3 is TGCGCCAGCAGCTTGAGGATCAATTCACCCCTCCACTTT.

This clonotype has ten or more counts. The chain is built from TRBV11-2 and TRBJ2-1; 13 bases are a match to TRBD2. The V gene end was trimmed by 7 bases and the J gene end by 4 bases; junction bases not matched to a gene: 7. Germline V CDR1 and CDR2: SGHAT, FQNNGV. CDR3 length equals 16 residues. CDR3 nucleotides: TGTGCCAGCATGCGACTAGCGGGGGGTCGATACAATGAGCAGTTCTTC. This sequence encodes CASMRLAGGRYNEQFF.

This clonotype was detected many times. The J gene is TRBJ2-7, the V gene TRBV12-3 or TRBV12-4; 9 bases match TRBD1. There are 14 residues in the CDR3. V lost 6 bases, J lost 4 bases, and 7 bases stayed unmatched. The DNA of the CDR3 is TGTGCCAGCAGGCCGGGACAGGGTGCATACGAGCAGTACTTC. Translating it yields CASRPGQGAYEQYF.

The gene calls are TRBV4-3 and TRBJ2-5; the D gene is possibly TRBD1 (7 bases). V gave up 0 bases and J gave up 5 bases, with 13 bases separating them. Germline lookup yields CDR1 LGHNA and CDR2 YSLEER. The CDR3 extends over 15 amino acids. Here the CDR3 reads CASSQEGGRGETQYF. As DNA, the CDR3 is TGCGCCAGCAGCCAAGAGGGGGGCAGGGGGGAGACCCAGTACTTC.

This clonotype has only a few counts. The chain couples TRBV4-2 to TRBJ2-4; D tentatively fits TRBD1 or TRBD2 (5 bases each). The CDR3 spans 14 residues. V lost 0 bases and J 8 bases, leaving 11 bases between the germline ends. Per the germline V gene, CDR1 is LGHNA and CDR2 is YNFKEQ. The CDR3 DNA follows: TGTGCCAGCAGCCAAGATCGGGACGGGTACATTCAGTACTTC. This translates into CASSQDRDGYIQYF.

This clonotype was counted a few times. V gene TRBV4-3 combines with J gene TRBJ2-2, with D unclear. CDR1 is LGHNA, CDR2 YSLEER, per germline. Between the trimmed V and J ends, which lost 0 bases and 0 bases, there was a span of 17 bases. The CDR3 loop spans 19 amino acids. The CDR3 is CASSQEPPGYVANTGELFF. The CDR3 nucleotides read TGCGCCAGCAGCCAAGAGCCTCCGGGCTATGTCGCGAACACCGGGGAGCTGTTTTTT.

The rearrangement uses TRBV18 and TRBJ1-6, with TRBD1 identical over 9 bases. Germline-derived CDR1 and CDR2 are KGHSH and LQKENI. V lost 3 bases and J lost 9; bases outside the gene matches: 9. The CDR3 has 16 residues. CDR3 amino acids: CASSPQSAGQGSPLHF. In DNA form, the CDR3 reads TGTGCCAGCTCACCGCAATCGGCGGGACAGGGTTCACCCCTCCACTTT. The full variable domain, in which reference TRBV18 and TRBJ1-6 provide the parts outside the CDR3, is NAGVMQNPRHLVRRRGQEARLRCSPMKGHSHVYWYRQLPEEGLKFMVYLQKENIIDESGMPKERFSAEFPKEGPSILRIQQVVRGDSAAYFCASSPQSAGQGSPLHFGNGTRLTVT.

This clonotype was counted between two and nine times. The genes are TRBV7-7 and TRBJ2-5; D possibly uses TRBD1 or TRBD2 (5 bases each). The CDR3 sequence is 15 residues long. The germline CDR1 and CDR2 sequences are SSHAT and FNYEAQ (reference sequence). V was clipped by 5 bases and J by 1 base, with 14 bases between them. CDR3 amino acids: CASSNLVGAQETQYF. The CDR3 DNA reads TGTGCCAGCAGCAACTTAGTCGGGGCCCAAGAGACCCAGTACTTC.

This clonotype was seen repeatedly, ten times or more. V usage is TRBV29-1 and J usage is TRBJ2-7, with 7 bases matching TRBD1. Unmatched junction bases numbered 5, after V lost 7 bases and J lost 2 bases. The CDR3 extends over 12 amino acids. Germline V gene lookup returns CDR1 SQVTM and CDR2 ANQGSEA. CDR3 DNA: TGCAGCGCCACGACAGGGCCCTACGAGCAGTACTTC. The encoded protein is CSATTGPYEQYF.

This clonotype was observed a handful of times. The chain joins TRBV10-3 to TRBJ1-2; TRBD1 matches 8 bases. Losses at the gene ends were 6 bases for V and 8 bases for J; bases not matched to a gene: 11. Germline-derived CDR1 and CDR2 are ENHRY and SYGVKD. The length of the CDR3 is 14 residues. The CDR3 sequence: CAIRPGQGIGGYTF. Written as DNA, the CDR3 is TGTGCCATCAGACCCGGACAGGGAATCGGCGGCTACACCTTC.

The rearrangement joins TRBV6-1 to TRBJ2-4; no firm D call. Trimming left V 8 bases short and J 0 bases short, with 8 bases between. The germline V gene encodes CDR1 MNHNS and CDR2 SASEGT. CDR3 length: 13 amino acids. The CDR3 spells CASQGVAKNIQYF. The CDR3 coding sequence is TGTGCCAGCCAAGGAGTAGCCAAAAACATTCAGTACTTC.

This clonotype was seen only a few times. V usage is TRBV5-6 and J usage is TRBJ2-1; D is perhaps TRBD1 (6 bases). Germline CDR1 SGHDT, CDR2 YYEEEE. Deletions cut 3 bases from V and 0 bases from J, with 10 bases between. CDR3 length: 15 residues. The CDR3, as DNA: TGTGCCAGCAGCTATGGGGGACACTCCTACAATGAGCAGTTCTTC. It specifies CASSYGGHSYNEQFF.

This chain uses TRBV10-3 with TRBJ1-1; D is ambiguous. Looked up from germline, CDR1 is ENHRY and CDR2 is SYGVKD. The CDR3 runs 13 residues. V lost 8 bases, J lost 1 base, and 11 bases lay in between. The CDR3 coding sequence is TGTGCCATCTGTGCGGCCGAGAACACTGAAGCTTTCTTT. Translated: CAICAAENTEAFF.

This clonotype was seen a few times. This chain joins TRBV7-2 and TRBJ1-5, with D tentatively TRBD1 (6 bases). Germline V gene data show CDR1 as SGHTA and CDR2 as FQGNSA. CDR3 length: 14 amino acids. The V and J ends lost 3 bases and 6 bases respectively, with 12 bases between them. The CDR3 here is CASSFEQGRQPQHF. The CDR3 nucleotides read TGTGCCAGCAGCTTTGAACAGGGACGTCAGCCCCAGCATTTT.

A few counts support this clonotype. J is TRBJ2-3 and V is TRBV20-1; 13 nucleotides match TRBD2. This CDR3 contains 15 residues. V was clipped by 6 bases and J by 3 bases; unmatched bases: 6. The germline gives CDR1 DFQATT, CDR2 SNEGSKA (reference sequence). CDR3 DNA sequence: TGCAGTGCCACCGGGACTAGCGGGACAACAGATACGCAGTATTTT. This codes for CSATGTSGTTDTQYF.

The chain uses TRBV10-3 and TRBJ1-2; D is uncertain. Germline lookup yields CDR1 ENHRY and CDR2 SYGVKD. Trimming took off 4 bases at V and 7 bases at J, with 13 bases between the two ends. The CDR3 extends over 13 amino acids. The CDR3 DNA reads TGTGCCATCAGTGGGCTAAAAGAGGGTGGCTACACCTTC. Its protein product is CAISGLKEGGYTF.

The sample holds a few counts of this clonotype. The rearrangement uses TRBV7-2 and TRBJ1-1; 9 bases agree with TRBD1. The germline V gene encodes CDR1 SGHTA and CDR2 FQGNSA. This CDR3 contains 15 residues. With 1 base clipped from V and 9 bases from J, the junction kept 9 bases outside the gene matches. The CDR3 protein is CASSLVVGQGSKAFF. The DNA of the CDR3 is TGTGCCAGCAGCTTAGTAGTGGGACAGGGTTCTAAAGCTTTCTTT.

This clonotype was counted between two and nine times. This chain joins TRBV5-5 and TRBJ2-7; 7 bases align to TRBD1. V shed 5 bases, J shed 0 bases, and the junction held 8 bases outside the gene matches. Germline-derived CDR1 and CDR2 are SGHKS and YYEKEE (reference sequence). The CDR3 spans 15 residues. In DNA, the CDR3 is TGTGCCAGCAGGTCTGACAGGGCCAGCTCCTACGAGCAGTACTTC. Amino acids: CASRSDRASSYEQYF.

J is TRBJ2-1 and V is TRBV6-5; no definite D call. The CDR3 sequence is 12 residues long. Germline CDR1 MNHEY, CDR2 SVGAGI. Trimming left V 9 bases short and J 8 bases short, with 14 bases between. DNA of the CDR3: TGTGCCAGTAGAAGCGTGGTCGATGAGCAGTTCTTC. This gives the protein CASRSVVDEQFF.

As DNA, the CDR3 is TGTGCCAGCAGCTTTTCTAGCGGGACATCCTACGAGCAGTACTTC. It specifies CASSFSSGTSYEQYF. The chain links TRBV7-9 to TRBJ2-7, with 9 bases fitting TRBD2. V trimming: 3 bases; J trimming: 1 base; junction bases outside the gene matches: 4. The CDR3 spans 15 residues. Germline V lookup: CDR1 SEHNR, CDR2 FQNEAQ (reference sequence).

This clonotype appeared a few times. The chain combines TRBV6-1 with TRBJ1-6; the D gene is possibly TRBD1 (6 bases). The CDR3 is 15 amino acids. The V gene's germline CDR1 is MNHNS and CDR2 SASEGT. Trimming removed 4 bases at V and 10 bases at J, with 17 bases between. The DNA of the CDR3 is TGTGCCAGCAGTGGGGGGGCCAGTATTGGATCACCCCTCCACTTT. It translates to CASSGGASIGSPLHF.